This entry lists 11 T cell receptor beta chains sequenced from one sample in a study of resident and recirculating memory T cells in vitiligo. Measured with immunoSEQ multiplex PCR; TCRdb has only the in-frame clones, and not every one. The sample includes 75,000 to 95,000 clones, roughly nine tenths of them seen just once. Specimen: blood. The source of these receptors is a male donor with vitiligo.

CDR3 sequence (DNA): TGTGCCATCGCGGTAGCGGCCATACCCTACGAGCAGTACTTC. This encodes CAIAVAAIPYEQYF. The genes are TRBV10-3 and TRBJ2-7; the D gene is possibly TRBD2 (6 bases). V was cut by 8 bases and J by 2 bases, with 16 bases left in between. Germline V gene lookup returns CDR1 ENHRY and CDR2 SYGVKD. The CDR3 sequence is 14 residues long.

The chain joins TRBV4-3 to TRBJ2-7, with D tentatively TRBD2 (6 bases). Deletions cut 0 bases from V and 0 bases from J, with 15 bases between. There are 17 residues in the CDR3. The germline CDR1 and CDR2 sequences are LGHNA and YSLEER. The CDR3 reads CASSQDWSDSGSYEQYF. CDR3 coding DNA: TGCGCCAGCAGCCAAGATTGGAGCGATAGCGGCTCCTACGAGCAGTACTTC.

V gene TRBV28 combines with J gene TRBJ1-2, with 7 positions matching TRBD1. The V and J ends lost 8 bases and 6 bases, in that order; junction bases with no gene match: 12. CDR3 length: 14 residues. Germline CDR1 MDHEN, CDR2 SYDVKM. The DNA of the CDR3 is TGTGCCAGCGGAGTATTGGGACAGAGGAATGGCTACACCTTC. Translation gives CASGVLGQRNGYTF.

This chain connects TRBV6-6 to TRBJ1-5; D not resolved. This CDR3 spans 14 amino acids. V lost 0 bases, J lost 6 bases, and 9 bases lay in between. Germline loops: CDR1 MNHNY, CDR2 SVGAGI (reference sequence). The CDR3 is CASSYSTGFQPQHF. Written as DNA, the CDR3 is TGTGCCAGCAGTTACTCGACCGGGTTTCAGCCCCAGCATTTT.

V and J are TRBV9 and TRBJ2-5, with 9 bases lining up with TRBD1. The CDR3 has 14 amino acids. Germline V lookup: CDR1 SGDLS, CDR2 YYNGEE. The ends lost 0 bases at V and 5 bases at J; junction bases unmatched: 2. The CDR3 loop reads CASSVEQGAETQYF. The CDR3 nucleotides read TGTGCCAGCAGCGTAGAACAGGGGGCGGAGACCCAGTACTTC. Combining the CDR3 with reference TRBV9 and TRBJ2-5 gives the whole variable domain DSGVTQTPKHLITATGQRVTLRCSPRSGDLSVYWYQQSLDQGLQFLIQYYNGEERAKGNILERFSAQQFPDLHSELNLSSLELGDSALYFCASSVEQGAETQYFGPGTRLLVL.

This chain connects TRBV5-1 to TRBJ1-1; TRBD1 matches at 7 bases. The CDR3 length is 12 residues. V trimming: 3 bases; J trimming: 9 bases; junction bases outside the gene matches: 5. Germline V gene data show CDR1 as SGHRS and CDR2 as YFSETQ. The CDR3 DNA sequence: TGCGCCAGCAGCTCCCCGGGACAGAAAGCTTTCTTT. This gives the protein CASSSPGQKAFF.

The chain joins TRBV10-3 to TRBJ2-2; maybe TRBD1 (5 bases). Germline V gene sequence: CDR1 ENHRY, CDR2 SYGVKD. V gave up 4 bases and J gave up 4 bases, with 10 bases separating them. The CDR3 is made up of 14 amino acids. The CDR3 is CAISVAGPTGELFF. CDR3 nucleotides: TGTGCCATCAGTGTGGCAGGGCCCACCGGGGAGCTGTTTTTT.

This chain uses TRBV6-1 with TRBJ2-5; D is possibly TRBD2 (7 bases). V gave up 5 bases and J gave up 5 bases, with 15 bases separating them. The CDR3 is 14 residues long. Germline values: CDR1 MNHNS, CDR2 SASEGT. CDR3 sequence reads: CASSTGGLGETQYF. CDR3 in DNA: TGTGCCAGCAGTACCGGGGGGCTCGGGGAGACCCAGTACTTC.

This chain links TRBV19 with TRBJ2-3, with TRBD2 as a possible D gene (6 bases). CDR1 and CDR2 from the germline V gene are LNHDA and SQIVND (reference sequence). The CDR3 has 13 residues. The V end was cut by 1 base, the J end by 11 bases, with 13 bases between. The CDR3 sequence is CASSIAGSGRQYF. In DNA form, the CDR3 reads TGTGCCAGTAGTATAGCCGGTAGCGGACGGCAGTATTTT.

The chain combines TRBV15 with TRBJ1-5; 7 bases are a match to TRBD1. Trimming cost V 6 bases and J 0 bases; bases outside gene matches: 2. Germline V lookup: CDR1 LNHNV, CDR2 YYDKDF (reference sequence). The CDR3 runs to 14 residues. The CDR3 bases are TGTGCCACCAGACAGGGGCATAGCAATCAGCCCCAGCATTTT. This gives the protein CATRQGHSNQPQHF.

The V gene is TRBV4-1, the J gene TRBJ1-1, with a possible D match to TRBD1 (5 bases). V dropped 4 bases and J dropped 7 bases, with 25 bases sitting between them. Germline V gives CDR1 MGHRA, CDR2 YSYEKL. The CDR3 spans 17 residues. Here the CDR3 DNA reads TGCGCCAGCAGCCGGAGATCCCGGGACCCGGGGGGAGGTGAAGCTTTCTTT. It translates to CASSRRSRDPGGGEAFF.